The clone carrying this TCR beta chain has only a few counts. The antigen remains unidentified. In germline, CDR1 is SGHTA, CDR2 FQGNSA. The CDR3 has 15 amino acids. V was clipped by 5 bases and J by 7 bases, with 18 bases between them. The data are from a study of beta chain features in type 1 diabetes. Study-level results: PCR might pick shorter templates more often, in the same way for patients and controls. Sequencing of cDNA might inflate the share of cells that strongly express TCR.

Via CD45RO/CCR7/CD25/CD127/CD95/CD27, cells of the CD4+ naive, central memory, regulatory and stem cell-like memory subsets were sorted. The authors reverse transcribed all of the isolated RNA, so sequencing captured expressed TCRB transcripts. The protocol was immunoSEQ multiplex PCR, while the TCRdb copy is restricted to in-frame clones and leaves out a portion. Here the sample spans around 500,000 clones, approximately 10% being singletons. Sequencing was performed on naive CD4+ T cells from blood. The sequence derives from a woman under 30 in good health. The chain carries TRBV7-2 and TRBJ2-1, with a possible D match to TRBD1 (7 bases). CDR3 in DNA: TGTGCCAGCAGCCTTACAGGGGTTCGGGGGAATGAGCAGTTCTTC. It is translated as CASSLTGVRGNEQFF.